The present T cell receptor (beta chain) was sequenced within a study of T cells in Graves' hyperthyroidism and ophthalmopathy. About the research overall: Blood from the periphery was taken at initial diagnosis, before any treatment.

Clinicians diagnosed patients from clinical symptoms, serum thyroxine and TRAb, thyroid ultrasound and orbital computed tomography. The CDR3 sequence is 13 residues long. Trimming took 5 bases from V and 6 from J; bases not matched to a gene: 1. Germline V gene lookup returns CDR1 SNHLY and CDR2 FYNNEI. TCR beta CDR3 regions were amplified from RNA. The HTBI primer set served for first-round RT-PCR of the TCR CDR3. One entry per CDR3 protein results from TCRdb running MiXCR on the multiplex PCR reads. The data show around 350,000 distinct CDR3 sequences, with around a quarter seen just once and around four fifths held by the top ten.

This clonotype originated in a man over 45 with Graves' hyperthyroidism. The sequencing input was blood. The chain uses TRBV2 and TRBJ2-7, with TRBD2 identical over 13 bases. The CDR3 here is CASSWTSGSEQYF. The CDR3 bases are TGTGCCAGCAGTTGGACTAGCGGGAGCGAGCAGTACTTC. The variable domain in full, with the rest retrieved from reference TRBV2 and TRBJ2-7, is EPEVTQTPSHQVTQMGQEVILRCVPISNHLYFYWYRQILGQKVEFLVSFYNNEISEKSEIFDDQFSVERPDGSNFTLKIRSTKLEDSAMYFCASSWTSGSEQYFGPGTRLTVT.